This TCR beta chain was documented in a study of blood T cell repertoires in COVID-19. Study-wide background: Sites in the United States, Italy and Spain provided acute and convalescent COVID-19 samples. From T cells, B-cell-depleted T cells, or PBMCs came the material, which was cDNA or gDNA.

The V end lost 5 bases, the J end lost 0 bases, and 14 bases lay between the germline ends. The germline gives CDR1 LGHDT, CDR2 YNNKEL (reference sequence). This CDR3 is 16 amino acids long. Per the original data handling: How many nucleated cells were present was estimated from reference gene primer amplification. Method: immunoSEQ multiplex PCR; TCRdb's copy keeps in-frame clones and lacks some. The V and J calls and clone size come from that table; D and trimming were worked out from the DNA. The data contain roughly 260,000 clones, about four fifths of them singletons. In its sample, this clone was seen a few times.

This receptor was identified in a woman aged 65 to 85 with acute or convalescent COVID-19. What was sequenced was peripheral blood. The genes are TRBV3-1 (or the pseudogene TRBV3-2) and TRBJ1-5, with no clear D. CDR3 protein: CASSETWSGSNQPQHF. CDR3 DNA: TGTGCCAGCAGCGAGACCTGGTCGGGTAGCAATCAGCCCCAGCATTTT.